These T cell receptor beta chains were read from a single sample in a study of beta chain features in type 1 diabetes. TCRdb keeps only in-frame clones here, not all; method: immunoSEQ multiplex PCR. The repertoire consists of about 290,000 clones, with roughly 8% occurring once and the leading ten covering 1%. Sequenced sample: central memory CD4+ T cells from blood. These receptors were taken from a woman aged 18 to 35 in good health. CDR3s include the opening cysteine and the closing phenylalanine or tryptophan. A D gene is named only where the DNA matches it firmly. Size is omitted from some rows. Given values are once, few, many or a class for expanded clones.

V: TRBV4-3; D: TRBD1; J: TRBJ2-3; size: few; DNA: TGCGCCAGCAGCCAAGATGTAGGGACAGGGGGCACAGATACGCAGTATTTT; CDR3: CASSQDVGTGGTDTQYF
V: TRBV7-9; D: TRBD1; J: TRBJ1-4; size: NA; DNA: TGTGCCAGCAGCCCGCTCACAGGGGGAAATGAAAAACTGTTTTTT; CDR3: CASSPLTGGNEKLFF
V: TRBV7-2; D: NA; J: TRBJ2-1; size: few; DNA: TGTGCCAGCAGCCCTGGGACACCCTACAATGAGCAGTTCTTC; CDR3: CASSPGTPYNEQFF
V: TRBV19; D: TRBD1; J: TRBJ1-3; size: few; DNA: TGTGCCACCGCCAAACCGGGACAGGTTGGAAACACCATATATTTT; CDR3: CATAKPGQVGNTIYF
V: TRBV29-1; D: NA; J: TRBJ2-5; size: once; DNA: TGCAGCGTTGGTAGAGGAGAAGAGACCCAGTACTTC; CDR3: CSVGRGEETQYF
V: TRBV14; D: NA; J: TRBJ1-1; size: few; DNA: TGTGCCAGCAGCCAAGAGAGGGTCGGGGGTGAAGCTTTCTTT; CDR3: CASSQERVGGEAFF
V: TRBV7-8; D: TRBD1; J: TRBJ2-5; size: few; DNA: TGTGCCAGCAGCTTGGGACAGGGGCTGATGAAGACCCAGTACTTC; CDR3: CASSLGQGLMKTQYF
V: TRBV18; D: NA; J: TRBJ1-1; size: few; DNA: TGTGCCAGCTCACCTGGAGTTTTAGTCATGAACACTGAAGCTTTCTTT; CDR3: CASSPGVLVMNTEAFF
V: TRBV18; D: TRBD1; J: TRBJ2-5; size: NA; DNA: TGTGCCAGCTCACCACCGTGGACAGGACAGACCCAGTACTTC; CDR3: CASSPPWTGQTQYF
V: TRBV5-4; D: TRBD1; J: TRBJ2-1; size: NA; DNA: TGTGCCAGCAGCGTCAGGACAGGGGTTACAATCGAGCAGTTCTTC; CDR3: CASSVRTGVTIEQFF
V: TRBV7-9; D: NA; J: TRBJ2-1; size: NA; DNA: TGTGCCAGCAGCCCATCGGGCGGGCAGTTCTTC; CDR3: CASSPSGGQFF
V: TRBV30; D: NA; J: TRBJ2-3; size: many; DNA: TGTGCCTGGAGAGGTGGCACTAGCACAGATACGCAGTATTTT; CDR3: CAWRGGTSTDTQYF
V: TRBV7-3; D: TRBD1; J: TRBJ1-2; size: few; DNA: TGTGCCAGCAGCTTAAATTCGGGACAGAGCTACACCTTC; CDR3: CASSLNSGQSYTF
V: TRBV5-6; D: NA; J: TRBJ2-7; size: few; DNA: TGTGCCAGCAGCCCCCGGCGGGACAAGTGGGGCTACGAGCAGTACTTC; CDR3: CASSPRRDKWGYEQYF
V: TRBV7-2; D: NA; J: TRBJ2-6; size: NA; DNA: TGTGCCAGCAGCTTCTTTGGGGCCAACGTCCTGACTTTC; CDR3: CASSFFGANVLTF
V: TRBV29-1; D: TRBD2; J: TRBJ2-3; size: few; DNA: TGCAGCGGGACTAGCGGGAGCACAGATACGCAGTATTTT; CDR3: CSGTSGSTDTQYF
V: TRBV30; D: TRBD2; J: TRBJ2-3; size: few; DNA: TGTGCCTGGAAGGTAGCGGGAGGATACACAGATACGCAGTATTTT; CDR3: CAWKVAGGYTDTQYF
V: TRBV7-3; D: NA; J: TRBJ1-4; size: few; DNA: TGTGCCAGCAGCCCAACAACTAATGAAAAACTGTTTTTT; CDR3: CASSPTTNEKLFF
V: TRBV11-1; D: NA; J: TRBJ2-7; size: NA; DNA: TGTGCCAGCAGTTCAACCACCTTAGAGCAGTACTTC; CDR3: CASSSTTLEQYF
V: TRBV11-3; D: TRBD2; J: TRBJ2-3; size: NA; DNA: TGTGCCAGCAGCGGCCCGGGACTAGCGGGGCGAGATACGCAGTATTTT; CDR3: CASSGPGLAGRDTQYF
V: TRBV10-3; D: TRBD1; J: TRBJ2-7; size: NA; DNA: TGTGCCATCAGTGAGTCGTGGACAGGGAGGTACGAGCAGTACTTC; CDR3: CAISESWTGRYEQYF
V: TRBV20-1; D: NA; J: TRBJ1-1; size: few; DNA: TGCAGTGCTGCCCAGATCCCTGAAGCTTTCTTT; CDR3: CSAAQIPEAFF
V: TRBV30; D: TRBD1; J: TRBJ1-5; size: NA; DNA: TGTGCCTGGAGCCTAACCAGGGGGAATCAGCCCCAGCATTTT; CDR3: CAWSLTRGNQPQHF
V: TRBV5-1; D: TRBD2; J: TRBJ2-7; size: NA; DNA: TGCGCCAGCAGCTTGGTCGGGAGGGAGCAGTACTTC; CDR3: CASSLVGREQYF
V: TRBV7-2; D: NA; J: TRBJ1-1; size: NA; DNA: TGTGCCAGCAGCTCGAAGCAGGGGAACACTGAAGCTTTCTTT; CDR3: CASSSKQGNTEAFF
V: TRBV9; D: TRBD2; J: TRBJ2-6; size: NA; DNA: TGTGCCAGCAGCCCCCGGGGGGGTGCTGGGGCCAACGTCCTGACTTTC; CDR3: CASSPRGGAGANVLTF
V: TRBV30; D: TRBD1; J: TRBJ1-5; size: few; DNA: TGTGCCTGGTCTCCACAGGGGTTGCAGCCCCAGCATTTT; CDR3: CAWSPQGLQPQHF